These T cell receptor beta chains were read from a single sample in a study. TCRdb ran MiXCR on the multiplex PCR reads and lists one entry per CDR3 protein. The table lists 700 or so distinct CDR3 sequences, 2.5% to 3.5% of them singletons. Sample: naive CD4+ T cells sorted from blood. These receptors all come from a female donor with breast cancer. The CDR3 runs from the conserved cysteine through the conserved F or W. Each record gives: clone size, V gene, J gene, CDR3 protein. Expanded clones get a size class; other rows say once, few or many, or leave the size out.

abundance: medium-sized; v_gene: TRBV12-3/TRBV12-4; j_gene: TRBJ1-2; CDR3aa: CASRQGRENYGYTF
abundance: medium-sized; v_gene: TRBV12-3/TRBV12-4; j_gene: TRBJ1-2; CDR3aa: CASRAGTGVGYTF
abundance: .; v_gene: TRBV12-3/TRBV12-4; j_gene: TRBJ1-2; CDR3aa: CASSLAGALGYTF
abundance: medium-sized; v_gene: TRBV12-3/TRBV12-4; j_gene: TRBJ1-2; CDR3aa: CASSLVSENGYTF
abundance: medium-sized; v_gene: TRBV12-3/TRBV12-4; j_gene: TRBJ1-2; CDR3aa: CASRPTGQGNSYGYTF
abundance: medium-sized; v_gene: TRBV12-3/TRBV12-4; j_gene: TRBJ1-2; CDR3aa: CASSLFPSNYGYTF
abundance: large; v_gene: TRBV12-3/TRBV12-4; j_gene: TRBJ1-2; CDR3aa: CASSPRTGTNYGYTF
abundance: large; v_gene: TRBV12-3/TRBV12-4; j_gene: TRBJ1-2; CDR3aa: CASSLRRNYGYTF
abundance: medium-sized; v_gene: TRBV12-3/TRBV12-4; j_gene: TRBJ1-2; CDR3aa: CASRGNRDRGMSWYGYTF
abundance: medium-sized; v_gene: TRBV12-3/TRBV12-4; j_gene: TRBJ1-2; CDR3aa: CASSPTGTYGYTF
abundance: medium-sized; v_gene: TRBV12-3/TRBV12-4; j_gene: TRBJ1-2; CDR3aa: CASSLADRGGYTF
abundance: .; v_gene: TRBV12-3/TRBV12-4; j_gene: TRBJ1-2; CDR3aa: CASSSFNYGYTF
abundance: .; v_gene: TRBV12-3/TRBV12-4; j_gene: TRBJ1-2; CDR3aa: CASTATGIGGYTF